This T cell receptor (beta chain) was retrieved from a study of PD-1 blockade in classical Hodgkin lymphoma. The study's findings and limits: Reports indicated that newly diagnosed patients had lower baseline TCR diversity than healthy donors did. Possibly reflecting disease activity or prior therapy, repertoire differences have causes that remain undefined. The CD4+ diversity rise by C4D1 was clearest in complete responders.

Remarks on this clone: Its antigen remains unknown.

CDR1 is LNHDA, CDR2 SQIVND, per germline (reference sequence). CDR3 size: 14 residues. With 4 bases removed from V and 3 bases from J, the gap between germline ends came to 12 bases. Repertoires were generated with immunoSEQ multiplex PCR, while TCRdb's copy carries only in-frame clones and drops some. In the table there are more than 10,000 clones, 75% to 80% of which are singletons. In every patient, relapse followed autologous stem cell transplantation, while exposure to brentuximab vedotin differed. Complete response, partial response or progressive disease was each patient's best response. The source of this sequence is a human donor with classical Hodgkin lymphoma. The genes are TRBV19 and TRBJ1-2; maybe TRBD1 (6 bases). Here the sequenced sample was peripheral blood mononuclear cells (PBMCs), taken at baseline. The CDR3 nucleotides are TGTGCCAGTAGTACCTCGCCAGGGGACTATGGCTACACCTTC. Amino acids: CASSTSPGDYGYTF.